This entry concerns a single TCR beta chain. Its antigen is currently not known. No per-base quality is available; no much larger clone lies one base away. This entry belongs to a study of cytomegalovirus exposure and HLA in healthy donors (dated by TCRdb to 2016 to 2017). The study in broad terms: According to an earlier analysis of a few hundred of the donors, 150 million to 200 million T cells yielded 117 million unique TCR beta sequences and approximately 300 Gb of sequence data. Rather than using new phenotypic data, the later analysis identified candidate immune exposures from TCR beta sequences and from how often those sequences occurred across donors. About 300 gigabases of sequencing data and 70 million to 100 million unique TCR sequences were included in an early release covering 550 to 650 HLA-typed donors. To decide whether each TCR beta V gene segment behaved as functional or pseudogenic, an earlier analysis of 587 of the donors relied on high-throughput TCR beta sequencing. Typing coverage differed by locus: A, B, C, DRB1 and DQB1 were typed in roughly 620-630 donors, DQA1 in roughly 510, DPA1 in around 600, and DPB1 in just under 480. Both class I and class II loci were covered by HLA typing, at four-digit resolution. Across approximately 400 genotyped donors of the cohort, an average of about 240,000 unique TCR beta nucleotide sequences per donor were sequenced, and 15% to 20% of those sequences were non-productive. The genetic ancestry cluster associated with self-reported Caucasian donors included over 65% of the 300 to 400 genotyped donors. A later genetic analysis used genome-wide SNP genotypes for about three fifths of the 666 donors, treating that subset as a discovery cohort. A handful of DR-DQ haplotypes were handled as single units for association and clustering because linkage in the cohort was strong. Donor age, sex, ethnicity and CMV serostatus were compiled together with the repertoire data. To predict cytomegalovirus infection status, the study combined high-throughput TCR immunosequencing, statistical association of individual TCRs with disease status, and machine learning. Every repertoire in the discovery cohort had been generated on one and the same sequencing platform. The study profiled the T cell repertoires of some 610 subjects by immunosequencing and related them to cytomegalovirus serostatus. The aim of the study was to test whether cataloging public T cell receptors could identify signatures of past pathogen exposure. To study patterns of TCR occurrence, a later analysis re-analyzed previously published TCR beta repertoires from hundreds of donors and added high-resolution HLA genotyping. Along with the roughly 610-subject first cohort, a separate validation cohort of over a hundred different subjects was used.

The library was prepared using the immunoSEQ multiplex PCR assay. For the multiplex PCR, a mixture combining 60 forward primers for TCR Vbeta segments and 13 reverse primers for TCR Jbeta segments was used. The CDR3 region of rearranged TCR beta genes was amplified from genomic DNA with a multiplex PCR assay. The Illumina HiSeq System was used to sequence the amplified TCR beta libraries as 87-base-pair reads. As for the original processing: Across the 700 or so repertoires, a later analysis counted around 80 million unique TCR beta chains, some 11 million of which were shared by at least two donors. A nearest-neighbor algorithm error-corrected the raw reads and collapsed the reads into unique sequences, merging closely related sequences to remove PCR and sequencing errors. Alignment of CDR3 sequences to IMGT reference sequences was used to assign V, D and J gene segments. For a sequence to be retained, a match of at least six nucleotides to both a V gene segment and a J gene segment was required. Rearrangements were classified as productive when the CDR3 lacked stop codons and remained in frame with V and J, and all other rearrangements were classified as non-productive. Following IMGT convention, CDR3 was defined as the stretch from the second conserved V-encoded cysteine to the conserved J-encoded phenylalanine. The earlier analysis of 450 to 750 of the donors excluded any sequence lacking an unambiguous match to a single V gene segment. An earlier analysis of approximately 590 of the donors called V segments functional above 56.7% productive rearrangements and segregating when the between-donor standard deviation exceeded 5%. To diagnose cytomegalovirus status from the catalog of TCR beta chain sequences, a statistical classification framework was built. In a later analysis, V and J genes were assigned by comparing TCR nucleotide sequences against IMGT/GENE-DB human TR gene sequences. The TCRdist pipeline was used in a later analysis to assign CDR3 sequences and most-parsimonious VDJ recombination scenarios. In a later analysis, every TCR beta chain was defined by the combination of its CDR3 amino acid sequence and its V-gene family, and reads without a unique V-gene family were dropped. A later analysis removed 550 to 650 highly shared, low-generation-probability nucleotide sequences to deal with suspected cross-contamination and a sequencing artifact. In a later analysis, a clonal expansion index was calculated for each public chain from normalized within-repertoire ranks of inferred template counts. Generation probabilities in a later analysis came from a VDJ recombination model fitted to out-of-frame rearrangements, and those results were checked against IGoR. Hypergeometric tests were used in a later analysis to score TCR-TCR, TCR-HLA and TCR-CMV co-occurrence, with a repertoire-size bias correction applied to the TCR pairs. A later analysis estimated false discovery rates by permuting HLA or CMV assignments 20 times. A later analysis grouped co-occurring TCRs with DBSCAN, adding TCRdist sequence similarity when clustering within HLA-allele-positive subsets. For co-occurrence clustering, repertoires with fewer than 30,000 or more than 120,000 public chains were excluded, along with roughly 5 repertoires with anomalous nucleotide sharing. TCRdb re-hosts the immuneACCESS table, in-frame sequences only. Its copies lack some clones; in the studies checked, an unresolved V gene accounts for under half of them, and the cause for the rest is not known. V and J calls and clone size follow that table, whereas D and trimming were derived from the DNA. This sample holds approximately 90,000 clones; 85% were observed only once. Of the sample, 6.5% to 9% falls within the top ten clones.

The CDR3 runs 15 amino acids, cysteine and phenylalanine included. The entry retains the CDR3 DNA only, 45 bases that are in frame from base 1. The germline V gene (reference sequence) supplies CDR1 SEHNR and CDR2 FQNEAQ. The V end loses 4 bases and the J end loses 1 base, and a stretch of 14 bases separates them. The cohort comprised hundreds of healthy bone marrow donors. At the time of sampling, every cohort member was nominally healthy, though immune exposures that went unrecorded were likely present. The donor tested CMV seropositive and was one of the 289 seropositive cohort members. A peripheral blood sample was provided by each donor, and peripheral blood mononuclear cells were used for TCR beta sequencing. Genomic DNA was extracted from the blood cell samples with the Qiagen DNeasy Blood Extraction Kit. The investigation overall reported the following: The authors suggested that the approach could potentially be generalized to other disease states and immunological phenotypes. In a later analysis, several top co-occurrence clusters were reported to appear linked to parvovirus B19, influenza, CMV and Epstein-Barr virus. A later analysis found that HLA-associated TCR beta chains were more clonally expanded and had lower generation probabilities than equally common non-associated chains. In a later analysis, more than 15,000 TCR beta sequences were associated with specific HLA alleles at a false discovery rate of 0.05. The sequencing pipeline was judged likely to have produced a cluster of highly shared sequence variants as a technical artifact. For the cohort, immune exposure information was limited to CMV serostatus. Some 16 rarely observed V segments, including chromosome 9 orphons, were excluded from the earlier analysis of approximately 500 of the donors because counts were too low. When HLA alleles, especially DR and DQ, strongly co-occurred, TCR associations were difficult to assign to individual alleles. Most TCR sequences were seen in very few donors, while some public TCRs were found in many individuals. In both the original and validation cohorts, the classifier was reported to diagnose cytomegalovirus status with high specificity and sensitivity. A further reported finding was that TCR beta sequences accurately predicted the HLA-A and HLA-B alleles for most subjects in the first cohort. In the study, around 150 TCR beta chains were listed as associated with cytomegalovirus. In a later analysis, most CMV-associated TCR beta chains were found to appear HLA-restricted, with HLA associations seemingly driven largely by CMV exposure. Correlated functional status among segregating V segments might be attributable to linkage disequilibrium, but an unknown experimental factor could not be ruled out. A later analysis found that TCR association rates varied across HLA loci, with DRB1 alleles showing the most associated TCRs and HLA-C alleles the fewest. Some IMGT-functional V segments, including TRBV6-2 and TRBV6-3, could not be distinguished by the 87-base-pair reads and were therefore excluded. According to a later genetic analysis, donors in an Asian-associated ancestry cluster had fewer N-insertions in productive TCRs than the approximately 650-donor mean. In vitro tests confirmed that a few of the cytomegalovirus-associated TCR beta chains recognize cytomegalovirus antigens. Broadly in line with IMGT annotations, most TCR beta V segments showed up in productive rearrangements about 90% or about 30% of the time in an earlier analysis of a few hundred of the donors. Because HLA typing was unavailable for some donors at each locus, only the typed subset was used in association tests. The cohort was sequenced for TCR beta chains only, and without alpha or paired-chain data the features that could be detected were limited. In a later genetic analysis, a missense DCLRE1C variant was associated with V-gene and J-gene trimming of TCR beta chains, and the association was replicated in an independent cohort. The presence/absence analyses assumed that sequencing depth was roughly uniform across donors, and that assumption may not be true.

The V and J genes are TRBV7-9 and TRBJ2-7, with TRBD2 perhaps the D gene, on 6 matching bases. Input material: PBMCs. This TCR came from a middle-aged man in good health and CMV-seropositive. The nucleotide sequence is given as TGTGCCAGCAGCTCCACCGGGACTTCGTCCTACGAGCAGTACTTC. It codes for CASSSTGTSSYEQYF.